A selection of T cell receptor beta chains follows, all from one sample in a study of monozygotic twins with inflammatory bowel disease. TCRdb re-analyzed the 5' RACE reads; it lists each CDR3 protein once, without DNA. This repertoire comprises fewer than 350,000 distinct CDR3 sequences; its ten largest clones make up approximately 2%. The sequenced sample was blood. The origin of the receptors is a human donor with ulcerative colitis or Crohn's disease, or a healthy co-twin of an affected twin (not recorded which). Each CDR3 is given with its conserved first and last residue.

j_call v_call cdr3_length cdr3_aa
TRBJ2-1 TRBV5-1 15 CASSPRWGQYNEQFF
TRBJ1-2 TRBV20-1 13 CSARRDYEYGYTF
TRBJ2-2 TRBV29-1 14 CSVKTGPNTGELFF
TRBJ2-2 TRBV5-1 16 CASSWGTGRSTGGLFF
TRBJ1-5 TRBV28 15 CASSLVDFVNQPQHF
TRBJ1-1 TRBV6-1 12 CASSESRAEAFF
TRBJ2-7 TRBV10-3 11 CAISKENEQYF
TRBJ1-1 TRBV28 17 CASSLIKRRGMNTEAFF
TRBJ1-1 TRBV5-1 14 CASRSREVNTEAFF
TRBJ2-3 TRBV20-1 14 CSAGVGRFTDTQYF
TRBJ2-7 TRBV5-1 16 CASSLASVGGYGEQYF
TRBJ2-3 TRBV15 19 CATSPGTGRLAASTDTQYF
TRBJ2-5 TRBV5-5 16 CASSHAPGQLTETQYF
TRBJ2-5 TRBV12-3/TRBV12-4 13 CASKGQNQETQYF
TRBJ2-5 TRBV7-9 14 CASSLVGRGETQYF
TRBJ2-3 TRBV7-9 13 CASGTAPTDTQYF
TRBJ2-1 TRBV10-3 17 CAISLTPLAGAYNEQFF
TRBJ2-1 TRBV5-1 15 CASSLENQIYGEQFF
TRBJ2-7 TRBV7-2 14 CASSRPLLSYEQYF
TRBJ2-7 TRBV3-1 14 CASSPPGHTYEQYF
TRBJ2-7 TRBV20-1 12 CSAGKTAYEQYF
TRBJ2-3 TRBV18 16 CASSLMTSGSTDTQYF
TRBJ2-3 TRBV11-2 16 CASSLGNLPSTDTQYF
TRBJ2-2 TRBV4-1 17 CASSQEIGTSVTGELFF
TRBJ2-2 TRBV29-1 15 CSVVGTSGSSGELFF
TRBJ2-2 TRBV5-1 16 CASNTISGTNTGELFF
TRBJ2-3 TRBV19 16 CASSPGLAGSTDTQYF
TRBJ2-4 TRBV6-5 13 CASNKGEGLVQNF
TRBJ2-2 TRBV12-3/TRBV12-4 14 CASSFRSNTGELFF
TRBJ2-2 TRBV6-5 17 CASSSPGLPMNTGELFF
TRBJ2-7 TRBV29-1 11 CSVEDFYEQYF
TRBJ1-1 TRBV20-1 12 CSARSGYTEAFF
TRBJ2-7 TRBV20-1 17 CSARDRASGLVRYEQYF